The 4 T cell receptor beta chains in this list originate from one sample, sequenced in a study of T cell repertoires in cytomegalovirus infection. TCRdb re-analysed the reads in MiXCR, keeping a single row per CDR3 protein. The data hold around 740,000 distinct CDR3 sequences, with 35% to 45% observed a single time. Sample: PBMCs. Source of these receptors: a human donor in good health (CMV status not recorded). Some clones in this sample may be carry-over from other donors' samples.

There are a few counts of this clonotype. V and J are TRBV27 and TRBJ1-1; no clear D gene. Trimming removed 6 bases at V and 7 bases at J, with 12 bases between. CDR1 is MNHEY, CDR2 SMNVEV, per germline (reference sequence). CDR3 length equals 12 residues. The CDR3 DNA reads as TGTGCCAGCAGGAAAACGATAGTTGAAGCTTTCTTT. It encodes CASRKTIVEAFF.

This clonotype showed up just a few times. The chain joins TRBV6-1 to TRBJ2-3; 8 nucleotides line up with TRBD2. The germline CDR1 and CDR2 sequences are MNHNS and SASEGT. The V and J ends lost 7 bases and 4 bases, in that order; junction bases with no gene match: 10. The CDR3 runs to 15 residues. The CDR3 loop is CASMAAGGHSDTQYF. Written as DNA, the CDR3 is TGTGCCAGCATGGCCGCGGGAGGACATTCAGATACGCAGTATTTT.

The chain links TRBV5-6 to TRBJ1-3, with 9 bases that match TRBD1. The CDR3 is 17 residues long. Germline V gene data show CDR1 as SGHDT and CDR2 as YYEEEE. After removal of 1 base from V and 1 base from J, the junction contained 6 bases not matched to a gene. The CDR3 DNA reads as TGTGCCAGCAGCTTGCTGTCTGGGACAGGGTCTGGAAACACCATATATTTT. This sequence encodes CASSLLSGTGSGNTIYF. The whole variable domain, filled in from reference TRBV5-6 and TRBJ1-3, reads DAGVTQSPTHLIKTRGQQVTLRCSPKSGHDTVSWYQQALGQGPQFIFQYYEEEERQRGNFPDRFSGHQFPNYSSELNVNALLLGDSALYLCASSLLSGTGSGNTIYFGEGSWLTVV.

In this sample, this clonotype turned up many times. The chain is built from TRBV7-8 and TRBJ2-5, with 10 bases aligning to TRBD2. Germline lookup yields CDR1 SGHVS and CDR2 FQNEAQ. CDR3 length equals 18 residues. V lost 1 base to trimming and J lost 5 bases; unmatched junction nucleotides: 13. This CDR3 is CASSLVPRSGGDPETQYF. CDR3 DNA sequence: TGTGCCAGCAGCTTAGTCCCCCGGAGCGGGGGGGACCCGGAGACCCAGTACTTC.